The clone carrying this TCR beta chain showed up many times. Its matching antigen is unknown. Among the patients, aged 18 to 65, hyperthyroidism was newly diagnosed and had lasted under 2 months. This sample was taken from a study of T cells in Graves' hyperthyroidism and ophthalmopathy. Study overall: At initial diagnosis, before any treatment had begun, peripheral blood was obtained.

Study-wide results and limits: Most clonotypes expanded in thyroid above 0.001 were likewise present in blood.

Authors of the study amplified TCR beta CDR3 regions from RNA transcripts. HTBI primers were the set used in a first-round RT-PCR of the TCR CDR3. Each CDR3 protein is one row after TCRdb ran MiXCR on the multiplex PCR reads. The data show more than 300,000 distinct CDR3 sequences, more than 11% seen once. The CDR3 sequence is 14 residues long. The V and J ends lost 0 bases and 2 bases, in that order; junction bases with no gene match: 1. Germline V lookup: CDR1 SGHNT, CDR2 YENEEA. V is TRBV11-3 and J is TRBJ2-7; 7 bases match TRBD1. The clonotype was recovered from a woman aged 55 to 70 with Graves' hyperthyroidism. Sequencing was performed on blood. The CDR3 spells CASSLDGTAYEQYF. Written as DNA, the CDR3 is TGTGCCAGCAGCTTAGACGGGACAGCCTACGAGCAGTACTTC.